These 19 T cell receptor beta chains share one sample of origin, sequenced in a study of blood T cell repertoires in COVID-19. Sequencing used immunoSEQ multiplex PCR; TCRdb keeps in-frame clones, though not all of them. The sample comprises some 78,000 clones, about 89% of which are singletons, and around 5% rests with the top ten. Specimen: peripheral blood. Every receptor here comes from a man in his fifties or sixties with active or convalescent COVID-19.

The chain carries TRBV10-3 and TRBJ2-5; 7 bases fit TRBD1. The CDR3 extends over 14 amino acids. The germline CDR1 and CDR2 sequences are ENHRY and SYGVKD. The V gene end was trimmed by 3 bases and the J gene end by 5 bases; junction bases not matched to a gene: 6. CDR3 residues: CAISERQGGETQYF. The CDR3 DNA is TGTGCCATCAGTGAAAGACAGGGTGGGGAGACCCAGTACTTC.

The chain is built from TRBV9 and TRBJ2-3, with 8 bases lining up with TRBD2. CDR1 and CDR2 from the germline V gene are SGDLS and YYNGEE. There are 14 residues in the CDR3. Germline trimming cut 1 base from V and 6 bases from J; bases unmatched to any gene: 4. The CDR3 sequence: CASSVYSGEDTQYF. Here the CDR3 DNA reads TGTGCCAGCAGCGTATATAGCGGGGAGGATACGCAGTATTTT.

The rearrangement links TRBV7-2 to TRBJ2-4; 7 nucleotides match TRBD1. V lost 0 bases and J lost 4; bases outside the gene matches: 3. Germline CDR1 and CDR2: SGHTA and FQGNSA. The CDR3 consists of 15 residues. The CDR3 region is CASSLAGTEKNIQYF. As DNA, the CDR3 is TGTGCCAGCAGCTTAGCCGGGACAGAGAAAAACATTCAGTACTTC.

The chain links TRBV24-1 to TRBJ2-1, with D possibly being TRBD1 (5 bases). The CDR3 totals 13 residues. Germline V CDR1 and CDR2: KGHDR, SFDVKD. Trimming cost V 4 bases and J 9 bases, with 12 bases left between them. The DNA for the CDR3 is TGTGCCACCAGTGAGCCGACAGTATCTGAGCAGTTCTTC. Its translation: CATSEPTVSEQFF.

The V call is TRBV23-1, the J call TRBJ2-4; 10 bases map to TRBD1. TRBV23-1 qualifies as an ORF whose function is uncertain. CDR3 length: 14 residues. V gave up 0 bases and J gave up 7 bases; unmatched junction bases: 0. CDR3 coding DNA: TGCGCCAGCAGTCAATCGGGACAGGGGAACATTCAGTACTTC. This gives the protein CASSQSGQGNIQYF.

CDR3 DNA sequence: TGTGCCAGCACTGTTGTGGCCAGGGCAGATGGGGCCAACGTCCTGACTTTC. As protein: CASTVVARADGANVLTF. The genes are TRBV5-6 and TRBJ2-6; possible D gene TRBD1, 5 bases. The CDR3 is made up of 17 amino acids. The V and J ends lost 6 bases and 3 bases respectively, with 19 bases between them. CDR1 SGHDT and CDR2 YYEEEE come from the germline V gene.

As DNA, the CDR3 is TGTGCCAGCAGTTTATCCTCCCGTGAGAATTCACCCCTCCACTTT. As protein: CASSLSSRENSPLHF. The chain employs TRBV27 and TRBJ1-6, with unresolved D. CDR1 and CDR2 from the germline V gene are MNHEY and SMNVEV (reference sequence). The V gene lost 0 bases and the J gene lost 7 bases, with 10 bases spanning the gap. This CDR3 is 15 amino acids long.

This sequence joins TRBV6-5 and TRBJ2-3; 7 nucleotides match TRBD1. CDR3 size: 13 residues. V lost 5 bases to trimming and J lost 6 bases; unmatched junction nucleotides: 5. From germline, CDR1 is MNHEY and CDR2 SVGAGI. The CDR3 loop reads CASSTTGADTQYF. DNA for the CDR3: TGTGCCAGCAGTACAACAGGGGCCGATACGCAGTATTTT.

This sequence joins TRBV29-1 and TRBJ1-1; 8 bases line up with TRBD1. V gave up 7 bases and J gave up 4 bases; unmatched junction bases: 8. Per germline, CDR1 SQVTM and CDR2 ANQGSEA. The CDR3 runs 13 residues. The CDR3 nucleotides read TGCAGCGCCAGAGGACAGGGTATCACTGAAGCTTTCTTT. Translating gives CSARGQGITEAFF.

This chain links TRBV10-3 with TRBJ1-6, with 7 nucleotides matching TRBD1. V was clipped by 10 bases and J by 6 bases; unmatched bases: 3. Germline V gene data show CDR1 as ENHRY and CDR2 as SYGVKD. This CDR3 is built from 12 residues. DNA for the CDR3: TGTGCCACCCAGGGGGGTAATTCACCCCTCCACTTT. This encodes CATQGGNSPLHF.

The genes are TRBV19 and TRBJ1-4, with no clear D. The length of the CDR3 is 15 residues. Trimming stripped 6 bases from V and 2 bases from J, with 13 bases between. Germline CDR1 LNHDA, CDR2 SQIVND (reference sequence). This CDR3 is CASRADQATNEKLFF. The DNA for the CDR3 is TGTGCCAGTAGGGCGGATCAAGCGACTAATGAAAAACTGTTTTTT.

In this sample, this clone turned up once. The V and J genes are TRBV4-1 and TRBJ2-2; D is undetermined. V was trimmed by 1 base and J by 0 bases, leaving 12 bases between them. The CDR3 has 17 residues. Germline loops: CDR1 MGHRA, CDR2 YSYEKL. CDR3: CASSQGWQSSNTGELFF. Written as DNA, the CDR3 is TGCGCCAGCAGCCAAGGGTGGCAGTCCTCGAACACCGGGGAGCTGTTTTTT.

This chain links TRBV7-9 with TRBJ2-3; D gene uncertain. Trimming removed 4 bases at V and 4 bases at J, with 6 bases between. The germline V gene encodes CDR1 SEHNR and CDR2 FQNEAQ (reference sequence). The CDR3 contains 12 residues. The CDR3 here is CASSYSPDTQYF. As DNA, the CDR3 is TGTGCCAGCAGCTACAGCCCAGATACGCAGTATTTT.

The chain employs TRBV19 and TRBJ2-5; 7 nucleotides line up with TRBD1. Germline assignment: CDR1 LNHDA and CDR2 SQIVND (reference sequence). CDR3 length: 14 amino acids. With V trimmed by 7 bases and J by 5 bases, 10 bases remained unmatched. In nucleotides, the CDR3 is TGTGCCAGTACCCCCGACAGGGATAGTGAGACCCAGTACTTC. This encodes CASTPDRDSETQYF.

This chain connects TRBV5-8 to TRBJ1-2; possibly TRBD1 for D (6 bases). Trimming removed 2 bases from V and 5 bases from J, with 16 bases in between. This CDR3 has 15 residues. Germline assignment: CDR1 SGHTS and CDR2 YDEGEE. The CDR3 DNA is TGTGCCAGCAGCTTCCCGCAGGGGAAGTATTATGGCTACACCTTC. Protein product: CASSFPQGKYYGYTF. The full variable domain, with the rest looked up from reference TRBV5-8 and TRBJ1-2, is EAGVTQSPTHLIKTRGQQATLRCSPISGHTSVYWYQQALGLGLQFLLWYDEGEERNRGNFPPRFSGRQFPNYSSELNVNALELEDSALYLCASSFPQGKYYGYTFGSGTRLTVV.

V usage is TRBV12-3 or TRBV12-4 and J usage is TRBJ1-2, with D tentatively TRBD1 (6 bases). This CDR3 is 13 amino acids long. Trimming left V 4 bases short and J 4 bases short, with 10 bases between. The CDR3 sequence: CASSSGGVYGYTF. In DNA, the CDR3 is TGTGCCAGCAGTTCGGGGGGCGTCTATGGCTACACCTTC.

The chain combines TRBV3-1 (or the pseudogene TRBV3-2) with TRBJ2-5; tentative D call: TRBD1 (6 bases). CDR1 is LGHDT, CDR2 YNNKEL, per germline (reference sequence). CDR3 length equals 13 residues. V shed 4 bases and J shed 3 bases, with 9 bases lying between them. CDR3 loop: CASSLGHKETQYF. The CDR3 DNA reads TGTGCCAGCAGCCTGGGACATAAAGAGACCCAGTACTTC.

A single count supports this clone. This rearrangement joins TRBV2 to TRBJ2-5; TRBD2 aligns across 12 bases. CDR3 size: 17 residues. V gave up 4 bases and J gave up 5 bases; unmatched junction bases: 11. Germline V gene lookup returns CDR1 SNHLY and CDR2 FYNNEI. CDR3 bases: TGTGCCAGCAGTGGGGTAGGACTAGCGGGACCATGGGAGACCCAGTACTTC. Its protein is CASSGVGLAGPWETQYF.

The rearrangement joins TRBV4-2 to TRBJ2-5; 14 nucleotides line up with TRBD2. Germline V gene sequence: CDR1 LGHNA, CDR2 YNFKEQ. The CDR3 length is 16 residues. V dropped 1 base and J dropped 3; count of bases not matched to a gene: 1. The CDR3 spells CASSQGGLAGEETQYF. Written as DNA, the CDR3 is TGTGCCAGCAGCCAAGGGGGACTAGCGGGGGAAGAGACCCAGTACTTC.